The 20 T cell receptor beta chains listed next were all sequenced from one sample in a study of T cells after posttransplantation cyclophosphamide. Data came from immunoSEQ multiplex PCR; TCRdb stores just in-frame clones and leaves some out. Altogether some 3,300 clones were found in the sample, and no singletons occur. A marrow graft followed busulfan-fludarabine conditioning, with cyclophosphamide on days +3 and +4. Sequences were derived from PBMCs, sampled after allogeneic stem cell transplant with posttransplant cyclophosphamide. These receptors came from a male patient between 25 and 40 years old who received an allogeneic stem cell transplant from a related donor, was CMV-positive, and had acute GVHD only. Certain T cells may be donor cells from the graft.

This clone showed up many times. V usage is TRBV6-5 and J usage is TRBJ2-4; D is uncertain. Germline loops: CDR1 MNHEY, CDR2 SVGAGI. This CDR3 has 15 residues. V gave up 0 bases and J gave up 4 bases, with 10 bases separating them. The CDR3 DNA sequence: TGTGCCAGCAGTTACTCGATTAGAAAGAAAAACATTCAGTACTTC. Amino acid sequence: CASSYSIRKKNIQYF.

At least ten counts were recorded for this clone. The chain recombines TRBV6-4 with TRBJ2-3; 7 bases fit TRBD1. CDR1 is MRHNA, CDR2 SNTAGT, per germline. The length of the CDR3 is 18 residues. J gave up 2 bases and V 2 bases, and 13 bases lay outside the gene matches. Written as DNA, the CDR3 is TGTGCCAGCAGTGACCGTCCCATAAGACAGGGAAACACAGATACGCAGTATTTT. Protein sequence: CASSDRPIRQGNTDTQYF.

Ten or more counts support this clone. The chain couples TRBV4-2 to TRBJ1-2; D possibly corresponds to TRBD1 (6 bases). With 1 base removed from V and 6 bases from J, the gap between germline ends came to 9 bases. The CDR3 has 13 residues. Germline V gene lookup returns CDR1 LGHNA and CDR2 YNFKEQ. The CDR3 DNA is TGTGCCAGCAGCCAAGTGGCAGGGGATGGCTACACCTTC. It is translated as CASSQVAGDGYTF.

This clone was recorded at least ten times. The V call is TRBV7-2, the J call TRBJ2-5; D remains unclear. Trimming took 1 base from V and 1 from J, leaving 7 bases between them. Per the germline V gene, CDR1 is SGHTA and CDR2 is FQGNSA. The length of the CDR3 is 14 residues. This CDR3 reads CASSLGAGQETQYF. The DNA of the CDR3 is TGTGCCAGCAGCTTAGGGGCAGGCCAAGAGACCCAGTACTTC.

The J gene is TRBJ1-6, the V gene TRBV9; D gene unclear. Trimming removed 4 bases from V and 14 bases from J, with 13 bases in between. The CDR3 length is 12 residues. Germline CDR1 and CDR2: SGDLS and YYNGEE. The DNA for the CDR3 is TGTGCCAGCAGCTTTCTTGAGGGTACCCTCCACTTT. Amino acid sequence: CASSFLEGTLHF. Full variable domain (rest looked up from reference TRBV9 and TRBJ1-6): DSGVTQTPKHLITATGQRVTLRCSPRSGDLSVYWYQQSLDQGLQFLIQYYNGEERAKGNILERFSAQQFPDLHSELNLSSLELGDSALYFCASSFLEGTLHFGNGTRLTVT.

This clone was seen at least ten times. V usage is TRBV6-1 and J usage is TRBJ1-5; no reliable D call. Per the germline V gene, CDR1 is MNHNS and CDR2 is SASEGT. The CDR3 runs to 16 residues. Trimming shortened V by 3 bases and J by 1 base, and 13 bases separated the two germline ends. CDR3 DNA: TGTGCCAGCAGTGAGAGGGCGAGCAGGAGCAATCAGCCCCAGCATTTT. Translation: CASSERASRSNQPQHF.

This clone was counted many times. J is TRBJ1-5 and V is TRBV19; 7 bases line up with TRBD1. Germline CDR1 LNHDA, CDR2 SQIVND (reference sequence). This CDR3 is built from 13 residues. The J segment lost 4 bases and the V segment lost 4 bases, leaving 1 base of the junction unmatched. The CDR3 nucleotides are TGTGCCAGTAGTAGGGACAGAAATCAGCCCCAGCATTTT. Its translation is CASSRDRNQPQHF.

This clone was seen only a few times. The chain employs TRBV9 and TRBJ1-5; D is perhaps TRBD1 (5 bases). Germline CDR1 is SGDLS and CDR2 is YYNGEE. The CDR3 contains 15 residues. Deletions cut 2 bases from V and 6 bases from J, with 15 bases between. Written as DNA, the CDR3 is TGTGCCAGCAGCGTGACGGACACGCCGACTCAGCCCCAGCATTTT. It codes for CASSVTDTPTQPQHF.

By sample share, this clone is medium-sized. CDR3 sequence (DNA): TGTGCCAGCAGTGAAAGCCACAGCCCGAACACTGAAGCTTTCTTT. This encodes CASSESHSPNTEAFF. J is TRBJ1-1 and V is TRBV2; D remains ambiguous. Germline-derived CDR1 and CDR2 are SNHLY and FYNNEI. Trimming cost V 2 bases and J 1 base, with 11 bases left between them. The CDR3 contains 15 residues.

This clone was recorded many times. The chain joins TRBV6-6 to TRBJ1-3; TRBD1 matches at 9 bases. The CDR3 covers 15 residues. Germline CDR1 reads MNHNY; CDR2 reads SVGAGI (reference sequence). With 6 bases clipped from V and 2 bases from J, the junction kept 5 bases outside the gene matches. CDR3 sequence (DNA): TGTGCCAGCAGAGAGGGACAGGGCGCTGGAAACACCATATATTTT. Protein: CASREGQGAGNTIYF.

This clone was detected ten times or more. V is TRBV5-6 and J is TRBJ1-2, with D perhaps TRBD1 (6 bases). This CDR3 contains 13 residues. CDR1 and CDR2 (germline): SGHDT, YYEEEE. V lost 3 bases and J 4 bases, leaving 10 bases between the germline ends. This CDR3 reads CASSSQGSYGYTF. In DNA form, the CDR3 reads TGTGCCAGCAGCTCACAGGGTTCCTATGGCTACACCTTC.

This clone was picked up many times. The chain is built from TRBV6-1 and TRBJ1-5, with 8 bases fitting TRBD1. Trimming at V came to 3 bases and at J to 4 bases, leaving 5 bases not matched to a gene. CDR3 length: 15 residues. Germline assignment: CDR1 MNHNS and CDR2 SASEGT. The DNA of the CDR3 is TGTGCCAGCAGTGAGATGGACAGGGTGAATCAGCCCCAGCATTTT. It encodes CASSEMDRVNQPQHF.

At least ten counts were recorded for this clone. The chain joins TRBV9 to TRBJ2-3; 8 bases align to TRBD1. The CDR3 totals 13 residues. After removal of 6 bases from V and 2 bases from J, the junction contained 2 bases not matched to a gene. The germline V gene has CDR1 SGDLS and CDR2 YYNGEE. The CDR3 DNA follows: TGTGCCAGCACGGGACAGGCCACAGATACGCAGTATTTT. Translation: CASTGQATDTQYF.

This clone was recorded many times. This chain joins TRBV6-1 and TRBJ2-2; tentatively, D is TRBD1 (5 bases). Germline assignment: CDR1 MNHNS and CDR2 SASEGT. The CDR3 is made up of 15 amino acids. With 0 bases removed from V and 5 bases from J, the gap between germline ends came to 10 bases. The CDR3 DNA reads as TGTGCCAGCAGTGAAGCACAGGCCCGTACCGGGGAGCTGTTTTTT. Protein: CASSEAQARTGELFF.

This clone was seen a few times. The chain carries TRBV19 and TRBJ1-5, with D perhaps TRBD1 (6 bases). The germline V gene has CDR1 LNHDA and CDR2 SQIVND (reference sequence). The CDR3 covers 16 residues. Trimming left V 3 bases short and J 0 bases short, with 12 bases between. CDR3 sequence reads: CASSMGTLYSNQPQHF. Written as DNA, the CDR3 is TGTGCCAGTAGTATGGGGACACTTTATAGCAATCAGCCCCAGCATTTT.

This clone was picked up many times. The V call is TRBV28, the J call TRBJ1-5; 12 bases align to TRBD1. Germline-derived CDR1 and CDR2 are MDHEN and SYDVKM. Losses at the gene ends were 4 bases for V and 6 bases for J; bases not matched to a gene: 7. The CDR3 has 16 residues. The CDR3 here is CASSSSGQGAGQPQHF. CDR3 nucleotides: TGTGCCAGCAGTTCCTCGGGACAGGGGGCCGGTCAGCCCCAGCATTTT.

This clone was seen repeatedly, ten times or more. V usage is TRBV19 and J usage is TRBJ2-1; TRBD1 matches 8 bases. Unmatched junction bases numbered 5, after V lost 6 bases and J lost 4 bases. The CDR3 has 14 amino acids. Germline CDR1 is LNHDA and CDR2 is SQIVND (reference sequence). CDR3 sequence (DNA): TGTGCCAGTAGCCCGGGACAGGATTACAATGAGCAGTTCTTC. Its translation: CASSPGQDYNEQFF.

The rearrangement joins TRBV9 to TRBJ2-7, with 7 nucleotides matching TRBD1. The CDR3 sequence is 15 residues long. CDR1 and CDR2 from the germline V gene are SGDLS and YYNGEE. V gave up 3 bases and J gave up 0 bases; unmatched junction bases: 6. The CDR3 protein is CASSEWDSSSYEQYF. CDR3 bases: TGTGCCAGCAGCGAATGGGACAGCAGCTCCTACGAGCAGTACTTC.

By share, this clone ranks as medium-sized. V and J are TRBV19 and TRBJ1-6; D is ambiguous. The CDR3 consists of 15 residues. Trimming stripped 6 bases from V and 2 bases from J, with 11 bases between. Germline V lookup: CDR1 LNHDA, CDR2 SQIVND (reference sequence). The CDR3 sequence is CASRTDDTYNSPLHF. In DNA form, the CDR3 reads TGTGCCAGTAGAACAGATGATACCTATAATTCACCCCTCCACTTT.

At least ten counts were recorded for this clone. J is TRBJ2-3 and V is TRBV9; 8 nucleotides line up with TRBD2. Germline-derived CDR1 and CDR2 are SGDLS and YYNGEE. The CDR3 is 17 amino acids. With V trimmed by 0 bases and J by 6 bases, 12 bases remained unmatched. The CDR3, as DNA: TGTGCCAGCAGCGTAGCTGCGGGGGGCTACCTCTTGGATACGCAGTATTTT. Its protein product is CASSVAAGGYLLDTQYF.